This TCR beta chain was profiled in a study of memory CD4+ T cells and cytomegalovirus serostatus. Across the study: Of the healthy Belgian adults, 9 were CMV seropositive and 20 to 30 seronegative. Findings and caveats of the study: Suggested: most of the CMV-linked TCR signature lies in CD4+ memory cells.

Some clones are missing from TCRdb's copy, which holds only in-frame ones; the method was immunoSEQ multiplex PCR. The repertoire holds around 26,000 clones, with around 72% as singletons. The junction had 6 bases not matched to a gene; V was cut back by 5 bases and J by 10 bases. The CDR3 has 15 amino acids. Germline V gene sequence: CDR1 SEHNR, CDR2 FQNEAQ (reference sequence). Single viable CD3+CD4+CD8-CD45RO+ cells were sorted as the memory CD4+ T cells. Comment on this clone: Its antigen is not known.

The sequence was obtained from an adult in good health and CMV-seronegative. The chain recombines TRBV7-9 with TRBJ2-1; 15 positions agree with TRBD2. The specimen was memory CD4+ T cells from blood. The CDR3 DNA reads TGTGCCAGCAGCCGGGGACTAGCGGGAGGCCGGGAGCAGTTCTTC. It specifies CASSRGLAGGREQFF.